The next 12 T cell receptor beta chains were all read from a single sample in a study of control samples from healthy donors and cancer patients. Method: immunoSEQ multiplex PCR; TCRdb's copy keeps in-frame clones and lacks some. This sample has 100,000 to 150,000 clones, with about nine tenths found just once. The sequenced sample was PBMCs. The receptors were gathered from a man over 45 with head and neck cancer.

The CDR3, as DNA: TGTGCCAGCAGCCCCCCAGGTCGGGGGTACCAAGAGACCCAGTACTTC. It codes for CASSPPGRGYQETQYF. The rearrangement joins TRBV9 to TRBJ2-5; D perhaps matches TRBD2 (6 bases). Germline values: CDR1 SGDLS, CDR2 YYNGEE. The V gene lost 4 bases and the J gene lost 0 bases, with 16 bases spanning the gap. The CDR3 totals 16 residues.

V and J are TRBV5-1 and TRBJ1-2; D gene uncertain. Germline V gene lookup returns CDR1 SGHRS and CDR2 YFSETQ. V lost 0 bases to trimming and J lost 4 bases, with 10 bases between them. The CDR3 has 14 residues. CDR3 DNA: TGCGCCAGCAGCTTGGAGGTTCGGGGCTATGGCTACACCTTC. This encodes CASSLEVRGYGYTF.

This clone came up a few times. This chain joins TRBV5-8 and TRBJ2-1; D assignment may be TRBD1 or TRBD2 (6 bases each). V lost 0 bases and J 1 base, leaving 8 bases between the germline ends. The germline V gene encodes CDR1 SGHTS and CDR2 YDEGEE. This CDR3 is 15 amino acids long. As DNA, the CDR3 is TGTGCCAGCAGCTTGGCGGGGGCTTCCTACAATGAGCAGTTCTTC. Its protein product is CASSLAGASYNEQFF.

The J gene is TRBJ1-1, the V gene TRBV7-3; D call uncertain. Per the germline V gene, CDR1 is SGHTA and CDR2 is FQGTGA. Trimming pared 2 bases from V and 4 bases from J, leaving 17 bases between. This CDR3 is 16 amino acids long. CDR3 in amino acids: CASSLLGGGGGTEAFF. The CDR3 DNA reads TGTGCCAGCAGCTTATTAGGCGGCGGAGGTGGCACTGAAGCTTTCTTT.

The chain combines TRBV4-1 with TRBJ2-7; TRBD1 agrees at 9 bases. The CDR3 runs to 16 residues. Germline values: CDR1 MGHRA, CDR2 YSYEKL. V was clipped by 1 base and J by 5 bases; unmatched bases: 9. The CDR3 DNA reads as TGCGCCAGCAGCCAAGTGGGGACAGGGTTGATCCACGAGCAGTACTTC. Protein sequence: CASSQVGTGLIHEQYF.

The V call is TRBV19, the J call TRBJ1-2; D remains unclear. CDR1 and CDR2 from the germline V gene are LNHDA and SQIVND (reference sequence). V gave up 6 bases and J gave up 4 bases, with 12 bases separating them. CDR3 size: 13 residues. The CDR3 bases are TGTGCCAGTAGCTTCGTGGGCTTCTATGGCTACACCTTC. Translation: CASSFVGFYGYTF.

The chain combines TRBV30 with TRBJ2-2, with D possibly TRBD1 on 6 matching bases. The germline CDR1 and CDR2 sequences are GTSNPN and SVGIG (reference sequence). This CDR3 is built from 14 residues. V lost 3 bases and J 5 bases, leaving 13 bases between the germline ends. The CDR3 region has the DNA TGTGCCTGGAGGGGGGCAGGGAAAACCGGGGAGCTGTTTTTT. Encoded protein: CAWRGAGKTGELFF.

This chain joins TRBV7-2 and TRBJ1-4, with a weak D call TRBD1 (5 bases). Germline V lookup: CDR1 SGHTA, CDR2 FQGNSA. V was trimmed by 6 bases and J by 4 bases, leaving 9 bases between them. This CDR3 has 13 residues. Here the CDR3 DNA reads TGTGCCAGCAGGCGGGGGTTTAATGAAAAACTGTTTTTT. Translated, it gives CASRRGFNEKLFF.

A remark on this clone: A much larger clonotype is one base distant, so this may be a read error. The rearrangement uses TRBV6-5 and TRBJ1-2; weak D call: TRBD1 (6 bases). Germline lookup yields CDR1 MNHEY and CDR2 SVGAGI. The CDR3 is made up of 13 amino acids. The CDR3: CASRPTGNYGCTF. The DNA of the CDR3 is TGTGCCAGCAGGCCTACAGGGAACTATGGCTGCACCTTC.

The chain is built from TRBV2 and TRBJ2-2; 7 bases fit TRBD2. V lost 7 bases, J lost 5 bases, and 7 bases stayed unmatched. The CDR3 contains 14 residues. The germline V gene encodes CDR1 SNHLY and CDR2 FYNNEI. The CDR3 coding sequence is TGTGCCAGCATAGGCGGGAGTGGAACCGGGGAGCTGTTTTTT. It encodes CASIGGSGTGELFF.

This clone has just a few counts. This rearrangement joins TRBV5-8 to TRBJ1-5, with D unresolved. Trimming pared 4 bases from V and 2 bases from J, leaving 13 bases between. Germline CDR1 and CDR2: SGHTS and YDEGEE. The CDR3 runs 15 residues. CDR3 protein: CASSLGWKGNQPQHF. The CDR3 DNA reads as TGTGCCAGCAGCCTCGGGTGGAAGGGCAATCAGCCCCAGCATTTT.

The rearrangement links TRBV2 to TRBJ1-2; no clear D gene. The CDR3 sequence is 13 residues long. Per the germline V gene, CDR1 is SNHLY and CDR2 is FYNNEI. Trimming shortened V by 6 bases and J by 2 bases, and 10 bases separated the two germline ends. The CDR3 here is CASRAQPNYGYTF. In DNA form, the CDR3 reads TGTGCCAGCAGGGCCCAGCCAAACTATGGCTACACCTTC.